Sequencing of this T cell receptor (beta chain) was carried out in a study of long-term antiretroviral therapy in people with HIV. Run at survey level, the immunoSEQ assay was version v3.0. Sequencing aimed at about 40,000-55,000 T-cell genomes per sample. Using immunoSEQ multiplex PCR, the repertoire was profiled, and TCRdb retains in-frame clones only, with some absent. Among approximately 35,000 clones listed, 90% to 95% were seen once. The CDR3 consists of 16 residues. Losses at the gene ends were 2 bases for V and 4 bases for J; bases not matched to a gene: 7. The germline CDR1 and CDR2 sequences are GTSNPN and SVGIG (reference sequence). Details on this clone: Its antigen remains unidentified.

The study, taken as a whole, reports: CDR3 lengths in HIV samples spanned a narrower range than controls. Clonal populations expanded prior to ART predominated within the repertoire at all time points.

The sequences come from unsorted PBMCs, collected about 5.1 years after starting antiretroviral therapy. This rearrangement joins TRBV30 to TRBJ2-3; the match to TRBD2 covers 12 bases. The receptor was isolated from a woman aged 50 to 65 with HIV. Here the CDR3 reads CAWSPPSGGVSDTQYF. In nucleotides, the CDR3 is TGTGCCTGGAGTCCCCCTAGCGGGGGGGTCTCAGATACGCAGTATTTT.